The source of this T cell receptor (beta chain) is a study of shared clonotypes between healthy human individuals. Study-level information: In total, the donors were a couple of women and a few men aged 18 to 49. Broader study findings: Shared clonotypes: 4.5% to 5% naive CD4, around 3.5% naive CD8, roughly 2.2% memory CD4, around 0.4% memory CD8.

Notes on this clone: Its antigen remains unidentified.

Positive CCR7 selection of CD45RO-negative cells yielded the naive CD8 cells, and terminally differentiated effector memory CD45RA+ cells were excluded. Trimming removed 1 base from V and 3 bases from J; junction bases left unmatched: 7. This CDR3 comprises 16 residues. The germline V gene encodes CDR1 MNHNS and CDR2 SASEGT. Per sorted-subset replicate PCR, input was 150 to 250 ng DNA, representing tens of thousands of T cell genomes. Generated by immunoSEQ multiplex PCR, the TCRdb table keeps only in-frame clones and is missing some. The sample includes approximately 600,000 clones, roughly 95% of them seen just once.

The chain recombines TRBV6-1 with TRBJ2-7; 9 bases agree with TRBD1. The receptor comes from a woman aged 30 to 39 in good health. The sequenced sample consisted of naive CD8+ T cells sorted from blood. In DNA form, the CDR3 reads TGTGCCAGCAGTGAAGTTGACGGGACAGGGTTCTACGAGCAGTACTTC. It yields the protein CASSEVDGTGFYEQYF.